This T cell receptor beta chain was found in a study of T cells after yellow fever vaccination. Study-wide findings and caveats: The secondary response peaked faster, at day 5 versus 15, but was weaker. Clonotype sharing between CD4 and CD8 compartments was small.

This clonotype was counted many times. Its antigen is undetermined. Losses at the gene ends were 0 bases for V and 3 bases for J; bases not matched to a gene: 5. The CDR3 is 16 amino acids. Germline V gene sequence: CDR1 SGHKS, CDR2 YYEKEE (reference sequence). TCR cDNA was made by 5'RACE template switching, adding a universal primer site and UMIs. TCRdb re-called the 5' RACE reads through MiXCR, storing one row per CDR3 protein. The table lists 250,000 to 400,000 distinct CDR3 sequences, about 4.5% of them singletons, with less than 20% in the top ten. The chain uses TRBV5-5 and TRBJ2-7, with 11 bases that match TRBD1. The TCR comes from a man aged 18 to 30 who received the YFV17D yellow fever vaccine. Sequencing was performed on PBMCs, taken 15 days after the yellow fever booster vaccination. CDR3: CASSLDAGTGGYEQYF. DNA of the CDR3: TGTGCCAGCAGCTTGGATGCCGGGACAGGGGGCTACGAGCAGTACTTC.